This TCR beta chain was obtained from a study of blood T cell repertoires in COVID-19 (dated by TCRdb to the early 2020s). Broadly, across the study: Samples from collaborators originated in the United States, Italy and Spain and spanned both the acute and convalescent phases of COVID-19. The prospective study material was composed of cDNA or gDNA derived from T cells, B-cell-depleted T cells, or PBMCs. Deeply sampled blood TCRbeta repertoires from subjects exposed to, actively infected with, or recovered from COVID-19 were included in the dataset. The repertoires were made available in a free public database intended to serve as a resource for research on the immune response to SARS-CoV-2. Samples came from the ongoing ImmuneRACE study (first 160 participants) plus 1,254 subjects from 6 global collaborators. The sample metadata nearly always contained a de-identified subject ID, COVID-19 status, age in years and sex. Where available, HLA class I and class II types were obtained from metadata supplied by the sample provider rather than from assay-based typing.

TCRbeta CDR3 regions were amplified from genomic DNA by means of the immunoSEQ Assay, a bias-controlled multiplex PCR. On the study's bioinformatics: The number of nucleated cells in each sample was estimated by amplification of reference gene primers within the assay. Sequence reads were collapsed and filtered to measure the absolute abundance of every unique TCRbeta CDR3 rearrangement. For each sample, productive Simpson clonality was calculated as the square root of Simpson's diversity index across productive rearrangements. The table comes from immuneACCESS by way of TCRdb, which keeps in-frame sequences with V and J called. Part of the clones is missing from these tables; in studies checked, under half for an unresolved V gene and the rest for unknown reasons. That table gives V, J and clone size, and the DNA gave D and trimming. The sample records fewer than 65,000 clones, less than 90% of which are singletons. About 5.8% of the sample goes to the ten largest clones.

The germline V gene (reference sequence) yields LNHDA for CDR1 and SQIVND for CDR2. V and J are trimmed by 9 bases and 8 bases, and the gene matches miss 7 bases of the junction. Its CDR3 holds 13 amino acids, cysteine through phenylalanine. Of the read, only the CDR3 DNA is kept; its 39 bases are in frame from base 1. The research as a whole found: How much clinical and demographic metadata was included differed by source and by participant, and the metadata was provided uncurated.

As to this clone: Its cognate antigen has yet to be identified. Base qualities are not provided; no much larger clone lies one nucleotide away.

Whole blood was collected in K2EDTA tubes by collaborating institutions according to the institutions' own protocols. For TCRbeta analysis, collaborator samples were shipped as frozen whole blood, as isolated PBMCs, or as DNA extracted from either sample type. This clonotype was obtained from a human donor in a cohort sampled during active COVID-19. The sequenced sample was peripheral blood. The chain links TRBV19 with TRBJ2-1, and TRBD1 aligns with 10 junction nucleotides. The nucleotide sequence reads as follows: TGTGCCAGCAAGGGACAGGGGATCGATGAGCAGTTCTTC. Translated, this gives CASKGQGIDEQFF.